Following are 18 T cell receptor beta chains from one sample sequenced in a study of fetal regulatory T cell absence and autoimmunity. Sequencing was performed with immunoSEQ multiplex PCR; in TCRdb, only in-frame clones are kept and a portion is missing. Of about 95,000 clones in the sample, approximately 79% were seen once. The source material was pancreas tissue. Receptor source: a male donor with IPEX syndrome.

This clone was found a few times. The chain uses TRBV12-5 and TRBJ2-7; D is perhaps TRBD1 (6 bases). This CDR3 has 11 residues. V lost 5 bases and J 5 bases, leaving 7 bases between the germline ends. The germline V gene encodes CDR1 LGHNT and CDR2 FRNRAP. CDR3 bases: TGTGCTAGTGGTCCAGGGGACGAGCAGTACTTC. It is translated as CASGPGDEQYF. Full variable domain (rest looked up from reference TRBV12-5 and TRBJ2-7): DARVTQTPRHKVTEMGQEVTMRCQPILGHNTVFWYRQTMMQGLELLAYFRNRAPLDDSGMPKDRFSAEMPDATLATLKIQPSEPRDSAVYFCASGPGDEQYFGPGTRLTVT.

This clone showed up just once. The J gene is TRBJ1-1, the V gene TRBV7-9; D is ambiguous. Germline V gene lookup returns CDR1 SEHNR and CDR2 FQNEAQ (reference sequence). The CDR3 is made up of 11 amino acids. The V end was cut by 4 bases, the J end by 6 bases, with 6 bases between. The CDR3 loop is CASSSSAEAFF. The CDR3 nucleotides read TGTGCCAGCAGCTCTTCGGCTGAAGCTTTCTTT.

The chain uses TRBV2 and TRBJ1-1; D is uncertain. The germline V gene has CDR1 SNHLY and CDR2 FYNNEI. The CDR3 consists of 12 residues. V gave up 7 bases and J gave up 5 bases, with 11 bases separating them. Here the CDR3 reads CASIMMETEAFF. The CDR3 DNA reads TGTGCCAGCATCATGATGGAAACTGAAGCTTTCTTT.

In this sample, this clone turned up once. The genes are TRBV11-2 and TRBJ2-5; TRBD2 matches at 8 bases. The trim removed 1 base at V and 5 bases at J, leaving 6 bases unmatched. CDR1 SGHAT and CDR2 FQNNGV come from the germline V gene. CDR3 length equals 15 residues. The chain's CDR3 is CASSLAGGGLETQYF. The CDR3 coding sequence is TGTGCCAGCAGCTTAGCGGGAGGGGGGTTGGAGACCCAGTACTTC. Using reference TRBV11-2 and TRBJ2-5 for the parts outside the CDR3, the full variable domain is EAGVAQSPRYKIIEKRQSVAFWCNPISGHATLYWYQQILGQGPKLLIQFQNNGVVDDSQLPKDRFSAERLKGVDSTLKIQPAKLEDSAVYLCASSLAGGGLETQYFGPGTRLLVL.

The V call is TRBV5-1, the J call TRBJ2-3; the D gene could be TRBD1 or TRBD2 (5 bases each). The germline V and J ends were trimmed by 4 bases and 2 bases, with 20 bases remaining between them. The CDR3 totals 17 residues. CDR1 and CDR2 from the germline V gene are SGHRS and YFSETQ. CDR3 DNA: TGCGCCAGCAGCATAGCCGGGACCACATTCCCCACAGATACGCAGTATTTT. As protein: CASSIAGTTFPTDTQYF.

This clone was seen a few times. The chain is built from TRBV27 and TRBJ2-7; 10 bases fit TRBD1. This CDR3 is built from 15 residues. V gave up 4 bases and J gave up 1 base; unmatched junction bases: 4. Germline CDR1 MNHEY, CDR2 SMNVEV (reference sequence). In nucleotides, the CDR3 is TGTGCCAGCAGTTCGCCGGGACAGGGGTCCTACGAGCAGTACTTC. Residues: CASSSPGQGSYEQYF.

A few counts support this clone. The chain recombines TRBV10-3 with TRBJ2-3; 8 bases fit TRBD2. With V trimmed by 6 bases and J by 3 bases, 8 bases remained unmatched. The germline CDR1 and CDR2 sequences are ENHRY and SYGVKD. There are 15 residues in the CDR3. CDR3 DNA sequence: TGTGCCATCAGGACCGGGACTAGAGCGACAGATACGCAGTATTTT. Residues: CAIRTGTRATDTQYF.

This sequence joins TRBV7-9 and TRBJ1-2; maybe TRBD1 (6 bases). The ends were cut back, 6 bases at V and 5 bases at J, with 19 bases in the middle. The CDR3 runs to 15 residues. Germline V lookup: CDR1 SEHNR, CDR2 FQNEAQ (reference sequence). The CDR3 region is CASSQTQGRKYGYTF. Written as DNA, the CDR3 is TGTGCCAGCAGTCAAACACAGGGAAGAAAGTATGGCTACACCTTC.

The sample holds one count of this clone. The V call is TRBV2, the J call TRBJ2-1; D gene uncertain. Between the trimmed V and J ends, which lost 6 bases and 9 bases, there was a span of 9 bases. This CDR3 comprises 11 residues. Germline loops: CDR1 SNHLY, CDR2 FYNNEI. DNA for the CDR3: TGTGCCAGCAGAGGCAGGTCTGAGCAGTTCTTC. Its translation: CASRGRSEQFF.

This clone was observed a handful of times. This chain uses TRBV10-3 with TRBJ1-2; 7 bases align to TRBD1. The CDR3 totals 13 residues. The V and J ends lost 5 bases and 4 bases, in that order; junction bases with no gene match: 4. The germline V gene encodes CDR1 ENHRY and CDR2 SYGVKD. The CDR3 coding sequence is TGTGCCATCAGTAGACAGGGCCCCTATGGCTACACCTTC. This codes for CAISRQGPYGYTF.

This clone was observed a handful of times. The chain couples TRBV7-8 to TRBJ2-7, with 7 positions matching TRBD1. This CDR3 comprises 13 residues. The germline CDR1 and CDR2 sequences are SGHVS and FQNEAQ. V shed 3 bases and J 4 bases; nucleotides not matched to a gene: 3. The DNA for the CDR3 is TGTGCCAGCAGCTTGAGGGGGCGGTACGAGCAGTACTTC. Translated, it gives CASSLRGRYEQYF.

The CDR3 nucleotides are TGTGCCAGCAGCCAATATGAGGGAGAAACCGACGAGCAGTACTTC. Amino acids: CASSQYEGETDEQYF. V is TRBV16 and J is TRBJ2-7; D might be TRBD2 (5 bases). From germline, CDR1 is KGHSY and CDR2 FQNENV. Trimming left V 1 base short and J 5 bases short, with 15 bases between. The CDR3 spans 15 residues.

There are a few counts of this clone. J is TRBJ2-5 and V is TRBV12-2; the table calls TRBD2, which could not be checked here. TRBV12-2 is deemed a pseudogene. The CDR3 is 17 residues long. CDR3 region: CASRLGGLAGGQETQYF. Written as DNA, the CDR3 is TGTGCAAGTCGCTTAGGAGGGCTAGCGGGGGGCCAAGAGACCCAGTACTTC.

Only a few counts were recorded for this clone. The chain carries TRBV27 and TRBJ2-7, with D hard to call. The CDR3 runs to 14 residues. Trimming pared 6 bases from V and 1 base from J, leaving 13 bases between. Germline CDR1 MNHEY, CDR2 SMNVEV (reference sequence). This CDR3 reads CASSLTKGSYEQYF. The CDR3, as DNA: TGTGCCAGCAGCCTCACGAAGGGTTCCTACGAGCAGTACTTC.

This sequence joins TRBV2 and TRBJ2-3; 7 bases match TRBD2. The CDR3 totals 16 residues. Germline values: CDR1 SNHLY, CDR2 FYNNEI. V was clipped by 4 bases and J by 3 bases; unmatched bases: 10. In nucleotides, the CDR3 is TGTGCCAGCAGTGGAGGACGCGGGAGAGAGACAGATACGCAGTATTTT. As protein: CASSGGRGRETDTQYF.

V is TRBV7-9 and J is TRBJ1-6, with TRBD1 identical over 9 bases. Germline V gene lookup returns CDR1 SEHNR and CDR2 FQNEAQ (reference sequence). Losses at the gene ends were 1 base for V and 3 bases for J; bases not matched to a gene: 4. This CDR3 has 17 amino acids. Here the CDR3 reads CASSLEGQGDYNSPLHF. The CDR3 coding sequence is TGTGCCAGCAGCTTAGAGGGACAGGGCGACTATAATTCACCCCTCCACTTT.

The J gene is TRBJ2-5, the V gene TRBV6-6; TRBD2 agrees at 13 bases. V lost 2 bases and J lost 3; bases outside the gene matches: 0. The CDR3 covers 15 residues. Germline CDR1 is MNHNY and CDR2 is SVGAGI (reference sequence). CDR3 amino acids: CASSYGLAGEETQYF. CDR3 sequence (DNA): TGTGCCAGCAGTTACGGACTAGCGGGAGAAGAGACCCAGTACTTC.

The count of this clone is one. CDR3 sequence reads: CASSPVVALTSNEQFF. CDR3 coding DNA: TGTGCCAGCAGCCCCGTTGTGGCCTTGACCTCGAATGAGCAGTTCTTC. This chain links TRBV7-9 with TRBJ2-1; D gene unclear. There are 16 residues in the CDR3. V lost 5 bases to trimming and J lost 7 bases, with 21 bases between them. Germline lookup yields CDR1 SEHNR and CDR2 FQNEAQ (reference sequence).